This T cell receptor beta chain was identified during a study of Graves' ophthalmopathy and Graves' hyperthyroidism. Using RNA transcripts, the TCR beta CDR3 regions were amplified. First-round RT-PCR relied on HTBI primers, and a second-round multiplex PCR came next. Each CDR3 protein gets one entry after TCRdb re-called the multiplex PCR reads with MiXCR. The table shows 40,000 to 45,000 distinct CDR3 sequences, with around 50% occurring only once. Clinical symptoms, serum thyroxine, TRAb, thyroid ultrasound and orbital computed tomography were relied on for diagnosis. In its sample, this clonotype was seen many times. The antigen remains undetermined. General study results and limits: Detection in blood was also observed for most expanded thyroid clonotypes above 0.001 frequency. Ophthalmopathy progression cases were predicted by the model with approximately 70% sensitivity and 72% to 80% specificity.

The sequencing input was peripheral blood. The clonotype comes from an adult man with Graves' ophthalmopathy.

The CDR3 reads CASSRGYTEAFF. The CDR3 nucleotides read TGTGCCAGTAGTAGGGGTTACACTGAAGCTTTCTTT. The chain is built from TRBV19 and TRBJ1-1; D not resolved. V was clipped by 4 bases and J by 3 bases, with 6 bases between them. Germline V gene data show CDR1 as LNHDA and CDR2 as SQIVND (reference sequence). CDR3 length: 12 amino acids.